The source of this TCR beta chain is a study of blood T cell repertoires in COVID-19. Clones were sequenced by immunoSEQ multiplex PCR, and TCRdb holds only the in-frame ones, with some missing. The data contain about 200,000 clones, 80% to 85% of them singletons. The trim removed 3 bases at V and 7 bases at J, leaving 6 bases unmatched. The CDR3 runs 13 residues. Germline V CDR1 and CDR2: LGHNA, YSLEER. The V and J genes are TRBV4-3 and TRBJ2-7, with 7 bases fitting TRBD1. The clonotype comes from a woman in her 30s who had been exposed to COVID-19. Sequencing was done on a sample of PBMCs or T cells enriched from blood (not recorded which). The CDR3 sequence: CASSHQTGVEQYF. As DNA, the CDR3 is TGCGCCAGCAGCCATCAAACAGGGGTTGAGCAGTACTTC.